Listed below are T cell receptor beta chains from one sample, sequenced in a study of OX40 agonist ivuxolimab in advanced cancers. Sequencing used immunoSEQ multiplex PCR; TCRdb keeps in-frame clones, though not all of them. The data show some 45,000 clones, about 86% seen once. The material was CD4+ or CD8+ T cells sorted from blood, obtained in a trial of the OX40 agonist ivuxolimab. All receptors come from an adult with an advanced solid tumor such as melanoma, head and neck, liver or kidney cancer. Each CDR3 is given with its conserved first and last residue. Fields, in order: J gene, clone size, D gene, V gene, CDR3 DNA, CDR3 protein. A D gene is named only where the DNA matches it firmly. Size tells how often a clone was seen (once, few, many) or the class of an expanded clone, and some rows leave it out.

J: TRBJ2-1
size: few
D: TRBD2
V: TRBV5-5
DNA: TGTGCCAGCAGCACGGGACTAGCCCACAATGAGCAGTTCTTC
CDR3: CASSTGLAHNEQFF

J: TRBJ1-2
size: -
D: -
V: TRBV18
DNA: TGTGCCAGCTCACCAAACTCCACCTTC
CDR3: CASSPNSTF

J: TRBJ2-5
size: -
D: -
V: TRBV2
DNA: TGTGCCAGCAGTGAAGCCCAACGGCACCAAGAGACCCAGTACTTC
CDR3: CASSEAQRHQETQYF

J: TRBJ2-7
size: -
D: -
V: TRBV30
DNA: TGTGCCTGGTCTCAGGGTTACGAGCAGTACTTC
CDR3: CAWSQGYEQYF

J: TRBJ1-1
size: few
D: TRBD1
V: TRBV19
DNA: TGTGCCAGTAGTATGGGACAGGGGGCTTTCTTT
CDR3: CASSMGQGAFF

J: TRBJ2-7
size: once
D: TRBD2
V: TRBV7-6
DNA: TGTGCCAGCAGCTTAAGTTCTAGCGGGAGCCCCTACGAGCAGTACTTC
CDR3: CASSLSSSGSPYEQYF

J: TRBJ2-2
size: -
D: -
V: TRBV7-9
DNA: TGTGCCAGCAGCCTGGACCAGACCGGGGAGCTGTTTTTT
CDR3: CASSLDQTGELFF

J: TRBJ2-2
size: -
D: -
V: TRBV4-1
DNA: TGCGCCAGCAGCCAGGGACAGAACACCGGGGAGCTGTTTTTT
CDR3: CASSQGQNTGELFF

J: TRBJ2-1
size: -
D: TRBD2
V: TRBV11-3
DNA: TGTGCCAGCAGCTTCTCACTAGCGGGATACAATGAGCAGTTCTTC
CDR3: CASSFSLAGYNEQFF

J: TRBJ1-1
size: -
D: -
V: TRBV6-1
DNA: TGTGCCAGCAGTGAAGGCGGGACCCATGAAGCTTTCTTT
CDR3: CASSEGGTHEAFF

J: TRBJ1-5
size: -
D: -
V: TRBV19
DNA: TGTGCCAGTAGTATTAGGGATAGCAATCAGCCCCAGCATTTT
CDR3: CASSIRDSNQPQHF

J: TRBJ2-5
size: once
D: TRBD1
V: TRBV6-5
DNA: TGTGCCAGCAGTTACTCCGGCAGACAGGGAGAGACCCAGTACTTC
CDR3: CASSYSGRQGETQYF

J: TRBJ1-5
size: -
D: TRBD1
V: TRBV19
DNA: TGTGCCAGTAGCTCGGGACAGGTGGAGGCTTATCAGCCCCAGCATTTT
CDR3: CASSSGQVEAYQPQHF

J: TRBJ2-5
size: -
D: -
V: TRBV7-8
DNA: TGTGCCAGCAGCTTACGAGACTCAAGGTCAGAGACCCAGTACTTC
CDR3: CASSLRDSRSETQYF

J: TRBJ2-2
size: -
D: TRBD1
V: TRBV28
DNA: TGTGCCAGCAGCTCCCCATATCTGGACAGGGCAAACACCGGGGAGCTGTTTTTT
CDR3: CASSSPYLDRANTGELFF

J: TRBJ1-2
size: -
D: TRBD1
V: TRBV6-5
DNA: TGTGCCAGCACTTATGGGCCGACAGGGGAAATCTATGGCTACACCTTC
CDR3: CASTYGPTGEIYGYTF

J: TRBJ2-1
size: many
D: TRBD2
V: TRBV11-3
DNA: TGTGCCAGCAGCTCTAGCGGGGGGGCCTGGGAGCAGTTCTTC
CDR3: CASSSSGGAWEQFF

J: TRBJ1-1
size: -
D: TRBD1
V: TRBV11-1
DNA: TGTGCCAGCAGCCATAGTCCCGGGACAGGGGCGAACACTGAAGCTTTCTTT
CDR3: CASSHSPGTGANTEAFF

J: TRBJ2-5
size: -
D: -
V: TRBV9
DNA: TGTGCCAGCAGCCCGGACGGAACGGTAGAGACCCAGTACTTC
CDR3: CASSPDGTVETQYF

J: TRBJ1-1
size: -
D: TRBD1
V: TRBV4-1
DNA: TGCGCCAGCAGCCTAAGCGGGACAGACTATGAAGCTTTCTTT
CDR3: CASSLSGTDYEAFF

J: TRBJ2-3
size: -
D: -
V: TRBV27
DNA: TGTGCCAGCAGTTTTCACTCCACAGATACGCAGTATTTT
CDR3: CASSFHSTDTQYF

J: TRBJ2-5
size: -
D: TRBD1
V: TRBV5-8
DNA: TGTGCCAGCAGCATACGGACAGGGGGCATGGAGACCCAGTACTTC
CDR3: CASSIRTGGMETQYF

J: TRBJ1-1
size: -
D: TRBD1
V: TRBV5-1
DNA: TGCGCCAGCAGCTTTACAGGGGGCAACACTGAAGCTTTCTTT
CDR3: CASSFTGGNTEAFF

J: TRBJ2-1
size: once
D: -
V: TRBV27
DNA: TGTGCCAGCAGTTCGGACTCCAATGAGCAGTTCTTC
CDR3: CASSSDSNEQFF

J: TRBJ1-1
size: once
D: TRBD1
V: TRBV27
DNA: TGTGCCAGCAGTCTTACAGGGGGCAGGAACACTGAAGCTTTCTTT
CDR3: CASSLTGGRNTEAFF

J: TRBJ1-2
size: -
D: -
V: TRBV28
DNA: TGTGCCAGCAGCTTTACCCCAGGAGGAAATAATGGCTACACCTTC
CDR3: CASSFTPGGNNGYTF